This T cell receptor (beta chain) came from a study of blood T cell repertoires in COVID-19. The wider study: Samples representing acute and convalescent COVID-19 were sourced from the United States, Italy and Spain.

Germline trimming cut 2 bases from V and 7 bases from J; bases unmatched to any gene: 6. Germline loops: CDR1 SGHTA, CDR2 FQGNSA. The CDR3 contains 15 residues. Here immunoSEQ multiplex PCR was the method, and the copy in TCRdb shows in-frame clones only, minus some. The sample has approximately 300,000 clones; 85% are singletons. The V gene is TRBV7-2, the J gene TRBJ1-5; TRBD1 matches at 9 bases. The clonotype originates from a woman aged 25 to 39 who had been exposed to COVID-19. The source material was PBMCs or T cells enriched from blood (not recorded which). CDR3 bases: TGTGCCAGCAGCTTATGGACAGGGGAAAACCAGCCCCAGCATTTT. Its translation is CASSLWTGENQPQHF.